The clone carrying this T cell receptor beta chain was detected once. The germline V and J ends were trimmed by 3 bases and 0 bases, with 15 bases remaining between them. The CDR3 consists of 16 residues. Germline CDR1 reads SGHRS; CDR2 reads YFSETQ. Residents of about two dozen US areas, aged about 18 to 95 years, made up the participants. The data originate from a study of blood T cell repertoires in COVID-19. Study details: Nucleic acid was either cDNA or gDNA, and it came from T cells, B-cell-depleted T cells, or PBMCs.

Data came from immunoSEQ multiplex PCR; TCRdb stores just in-frame clones and leaves some out. The sample holds approximately 170,000 clones, about four fifths seen once. Sequencing input: PBMCs or T cells enriched from blood (not recorded which). The sequence was obtained from a woman aged 25 to 39 who had recovered from COVID-19. The chain carries TRBV5-1 and TRBJ1-2; a possible D gene is TRBD1 (5 bases). CDR3 sequence (DNA): TGCGCCAGCAGCTGGGGTTCGACAGCTACTAACTATGGCTACACCTTC. Translation gives CASSWGSTATNYGYTF.